This T cell receptor (beta chain) was retrieved from a study of blood T cell repertoires in COVID-19 (dated by TCRdb to between 2020 and 2021). In the study overall: Collaborator samples came from the United States, Italy and Spain and covered acute and convalescent phases of COVID-19. The material from the prospective study consisted of cDNA or gDNA derived from T cells, B-cell-depleted T cells, or PBMCs. Where available, HLA class I and class II types were taken from metadata supplied by the sample provider and were not determined by assay-based typing. A freely available public database, intended as a resource for researchers studying the immune response to SARS-CoV-2, is where the repertoires were released. Nearly every sample came with metadata listing a de-identified subject ID, COVID-19 status, age in years and sex. Deeply sampled blood TCRbeta repertoires from subjects exposed to, actively infected with, or recovered from COVID-19 were included in the dataset. Samples were obtained from the ongoing ImmuneRACE study (first 160 participants) and from over 1,000 subjects provided by 6 global collaborators. What the work shows at the level of the full study, not this receptor alone: The amount of clinical and demographic metadata varied by source and participant and was provided uncurated.

Whole blood was collected in K2EDTA tubes by collaborating institutions according to the institutions' own protocols. For TCRbeta analysis, collaborators shipped samples as frozen whole blood, isolated PBMCs, or DNA extracted from either of those sample types. TCRbeta CDR3 regions were amplified from genomic DNA using the immunoSEQ Assay, a bias-controlled multiplex PCR. The study's processing was this. Nucleated cell counts per sample were estimated from amplification of reference gene primers within the assay. To quantify the absolute abundance of each unique TCRbeta CDR3 rearrangement, sequence reads were collapsed and filtered. For each sample, productive Simpson clonality was calculated by taking the square root of Simpson's diversity index across productive rearrangements. In its TCRdb copy, this immuneACCESS table keeps in-frame sequences only and misses some clones. Where compared with another copy, unresolved V genes explain less than half of these, and the others have no known cause. V, J and clone size are those of that table, while D and trimming were read from the DNA. This sample gives 100,000 to 130,000 clones in total; roughly 88% of them show up just once. The top ten clones comprise roughly 6.6% of the sample.

CDR1 and CDR2, per the germline V gene, are MDHEN and SYDVKM. The junction shows trimming of 5 bases on V and 2 bases on J, and the gene matches do not reach 4 bases of it. From its cysteine to its phenylalanine, the CDR3 spans 14 amino acids. Only the CDR3 part of the read is kept: 42 bases, read in frame from the first base. Comments on this clone: The target of this receptor is not known. The input lacks base qualities; no much larger clone sits a single base away.

The chain is made from TRBV28 and TRBJ2-7, and 9 junctional nucleotides match TRBD1. The source of this sequence is a man in his forties or fifties with active or convalescent COVID-19. Sequenced material: peripheral blood. The DNA is TGTGCCAGCAGTCCCGGGACAGGGACCTACGAGCAGTACTTC. It translates to CASSPGTGTYEQYF.